These 18 T cell receptor beta chains share one sample of origin, sequenced in a study of low-dose radiotherapy and immunotherapy resistance in tumors. Both TCRalpha and TCRbeta chains were reverse transcribed with V-gene-specific primers. Over approximately 20 PCR cycles, TCRs were amplified from a constant-region primer and V-primer adapter. From the reads, TCRdb called clonotypes with MiXCR, one entry per CDR3 protein. The sample consists of 64,000 or so distinct CDR3 sequences, about a quarter of them appearing once. Sample time point: before trial treatment. The material was PBMCs, obtained before treatment. These TCRs come from a male donor with rectosigmoid adenocarcinoma.

This clonotype was seen ten or more times. The V call is TRBV7-9, the J call TRBJ1-4; 10 bases map to TRBD1. The trim removed 3 bases at V and 5 bases at J, leaving 6 bases unmatched. The CDR3 extends over 16 amino acids. Germline V gene data show CDR1 as SEHNR and CDR2 as FQNEAQ (reference sequence). CDR3 coding DNA: TGTGCCAGCAGCTTTAGACAGGGGGCTCGAAATGAAAAACTGTTTTTT. It translates to CASSFRQGARNEKLFF.

This clonotype was counted ten times or more. The J gene is TRBJ2-3, the V gene TRBV7-9; D is unresolved. The ends were cut back, 4 bases at V and 3 bases at J, with 14 bases in the middle. Germline values: CDR1 SEHNR, CDR2 FQNEAQ (reference sequence). The CDR3 consists of 15 residues. CDR3 nucleotides: TGTGCCAGCAGCTCTGGCCGGATAGGGACAGATACGCAGTATTTT. This encodes CASSSGRIGTDTQYF.

In regard to this clonotype: This likely reflects a read error, since a far larger clone is one base away. The V gene is TRBV7-2, the J gene TRBJ2-2; tentatively, D is TRBD2 (7 bases). The CDR3 is 17 residues long. CDR1 and CDR2 from the germline V gene are SGHTA and FQGNSA. V was clipped by 5 bases and J by 3 bases, with 19 bases between them. CDR3: CASSRRTGGGYTGELFF. CDR3 nucleotide sequence: TGTGCCAGCAGCAGGAGGACCGGCGGGGGCTACACCGGGGAGCTGTTTTTT.

This clonotype was seen repeatedly, ten times or more. V usage is TRBV5-8 and J usage is TRBJ1-5; no reliable D call. This CDR3 is built from 16 residues. V was trimmed by 2 bases and J by 1 base, leaving 13 bases between them. CDR1 is SGHTS and CDR2 is YDEGEE in the germline V gene. CDR3: CASSLNWDVSNQPQHF. The CDR3 DNA reads as TGTGCCAGCAGCTTAAATTGGGATGTCAGCAATCAGCCCCAGCATTTT.

This clonotype was seen many times. This sequence joins TRBV6-2 or TRBV6-3 and TRBJ1-1; D gene ambiguous. In germline, CDR1 is MNHEY, CDR2 SVGEGT. V dropped 5 bases and J dropped 0 bases, with 10 bases sitting between them. CDR3 length: 14 residues. CDR3 DNA sequence: TGTGCCAGCAGTGTAAATGACCTGAACACTGAAGCTTTCTTT. Its translation: CASSVNDLNTEAFF.

On this clonotype itself: A far larger clone differs by one base, so this is likely a read error. This rearrangement joins TRBV25-1 to TRBJ2-5; D unclear. The germline gives CDR1 MGHDK, CDR2 SYGVNS. The CDR3 is 12 amino acids. Trimming shortened V by 1 base and J by 11 bases, and 11 bases separated the two germline ends. The CDR3 region has the DNA TGTGCCAGCAGTGAATCTCAGGCAGAGCAGTACTTC. This codes for CASSESQAEQYF.

The V and J genes are TRBV5-5 and TRBJ2-7; the match to TRBD2 covers 11 bases. The V gene's germline CDR1 is SGHKS and CDR2 YYEKEE (reference sequence). The length of the CDR3 is 16 residues. J lost 1 base, V lost 2 bases, and 5 bases had no gene match. Here the CDR3 DNA reads TGTGCCAGCAGCTTCGCCGGGACTAGCGGTTCCTACGAGCAGTACTTC. Protein sequence: CASSFAGTSGSYEQYF.

This clonotype has at least ten counts. V is TRBV29-1 and J is TRBJ1-2; 7 positions match TRBD1. The trim removed 6 bases at V and 5 bases at J, leaving 12 bases unmatched. Germline loops: CDR1 SQVTM, CDR2 ANQGSEA. The CDR3 runs 14 residues. The CDR3 nucleotides are TGCAGCGTGAAAAGTACAGGGGCCCCTTATGGCTACACCTTC. Translating gives CSVKSTGAPYGYTF. Complete variable domain (other parts from reference TRBV29-1 and TRBJ1-2): SAVISQKPSRDICQRGTSLTIQCQVDSQVTMMFWYRQQPGQSLTLIATANQGSEATYESGFVIDKFPISRPNLTFSTLTVSNMSPEDSSIYLCSVKSTGAPYGYTFGSGTRLTVV.

The table lists this clonotype with a few counts. V and J are TRBV6-1 and TRBJ2-7, with D perhaps being TRBD1 or TRBD2 (7 bases each). V gave up 2 bases and J gave up 3 bases, with 14 bases separating them. The germline V gene has CDR1 MNHNS and CDR2 SASEGT. This CDR3 has 15 amino acids. CDR3 amino acids: CASSEWEGAGYEQYF. CDR3 nucleotide sequence: TGTGCCAGCAGTGAATGGGAGGGGGCGGGCTACGAGCAGTACTTC.

This clonotype turned up a few times. One base separates it from a far larger clone, so it is likely a read error. The chain uses TRBV7-2 and TRBJ2-7, with a tentative D call TRBD1 (5 bases). CDR1 and CDR2 from the germline V gene are SGHTA and FQGNSA. The CDR3 contains 14 residues. V was pared by 6 bases and J by 7 bases, with 19 bases between. The CDR3 nucleotides read TGTGCCAGCAGTCAAAGACAGCAAAATAATGAGCAGTACTTC. Residues: CASSQRQQNNEQYF.

The chain recombines TRBV7-6 with TRBJ2-7, with D perhaps given as TRBD1 or TRBD2 (5 bases each). Germline CDR1 and CDR2: SGHVS and FNYEAQ. Trimming shortened V by 5 bases and J by 3 bases, and 17 bases separated the two germline ends. This CDR3 contains 15 residues. In nucleotides, the CDR3 is TGTGCCAGCAGCCTCGAGGGGACCGCCGGCTACGAGCAGTACTTC. It yields the protein CASSLEGTAGYEQYF.

V usage is TRBV28 and J usage is TRBJ2-3; 7 nucleotides align to TRBD2. Germline assignment: CDR1 MDHEN and CDR2 SYDVKM. The CDR3 covers 17 residues. Trimming cost V 6 bases and J 8 bases; bases outside gene matches: 20. CDR3 sequence (DNA): TGTGCCAGCAGCAGTAGGACTAGTGAGGTTGTTAGTGGTACGCAGTATTTT. Translating gives CASSSRTSEVVSGTQYF.

This clonotype has ten or more counts. In nucleotides, the CDR3 is TGTGCCAGCAGCTTAGAATGGGGACAAGAGACCCAGTACTTC. Translated, it gives CASSLEWGQETQYF. The rearrangement joins TRBV11-2 to TRBJ2-5; D ambiguous. The CDR3 is 14 amino acids. V lost 0 bases and J 2 bases, leaving 7 bases between the germline ends. In germline, CDR1 is SGHAT, CDR2 FQNNGV.

The chain is built from TRBV13 and TRBJ1-4; D is undetermined. The ends were cut back, 3 bases at V and 2 bases at J, with 16 bases in the middle. Germline CDR1 reads PRHDT; CDR2 reads FYEKMQ (reference sequence). The CDR3 runs to 17 residues. The CDR3 loop reads CASSFSIVRGTNEKLFF. In DNA, the CDR3 is TGTGCCAGCAGCTTTAGTATCGTTCGAGGGACTAATGAAAAACTGTTTTTT.

Turning to this clonotype: Sequence at one end of the junction differs from germline and may be a read error. V gene TRBV27 combines with J gene TRBJ1-1, with a weak D call TRBD1 (6 bases). The CDR3 is 14 amino acids. Germline CDR1 and CDR2: MNHEY and SMNVEV (reference sequence). CDR3 nucleotides: TGTGCCAGCAGTCTGGGGAACAGGGCCACTGAAGCGTTCTTT. Its translation is CASSLGNRATEAFF.

As regards this clonotype: At one of its ends the junction is not consistent with the germline gene, which may arise from a read error. The chain joins TRBV19 to TRBJ1-6; D is possibly TRBD1 (6 bases). Germline CDR1 and CDR2: LNHDA and SQIVND (reference sequence). CDR3 size: 16 residues. The CDR3 DNA is TGTGACAGTAAACGATCGACTGGACAGCTAAATTCACCCCTCCACTTT. Translated, it gives CDSKRSTGQLNSPLHF.

The chain carries TRBV28 and TRBJ2-3, with a weak D call TRBD1 (5 bases). V lost 4 bases to trimming and J lost 4 bases, with 9 bases between them. The CDR3 runs to 13 residues. Looked up from germline, CDR1 is MDHEN and CDR2 is SYDVKM. The CDR3 is CASSWGRSDTQYF. In DNA, the CDR3 is TGTGCCAGCAGTTGGGGCCGGTCAGATACGCAGTATTTT.

This clonotype was seen repeatedly, ten times or more. The genes are TRBV28 and TRBJ2-1, with 14 bases identical to TRBD2. The CDR3 has 20 amino acids. V lost 2 bases and J lost 3; bases outside the gene matches: 12. CDR1 is MDHEN and CDR2 is SYDVKM in the germline V gene. As DNA, the CDR3 is TGTGCCAGCAGTTTACTTCCCGGGACTAGCGGGAGCGGGGTCTACAATGAGCAGTTCTTC. Residues: CASSLLPGTSGSGVYNEQFF.